The 29 T cell receptor beta chains below come from one sample, sequenced in a study of CD8 T cells in ankylosing spondylitis listed by TCRdb under 2017. Library prep was done by 5' RACE. The listed sequencing device is Illumina HiSeq 2500. The public reads were quality trimmed at Q25 with fastp and then assembled into clones with MiXCR by TCRdb, keeping productive beta chains. Merged by CDR3 protein, the rows form single entries marked with the most common genes and DNA. This sample has 250,000 or so distinct CDR3 sequences in its table, and about 24% of those were observed once. The top ten clones comprise over 0.55% of the sample. Specimen: blood, either unsorted or a sorted T cell fraction (not recorded which). These receptors came from a male donor with ankylosing spondylitis or in good health (not recorded which).

CDR3 DNA sequence: TGTGCCAGCAGTTACGACGGACAACAGCCCCAGCATTTT. The encoded protein is CASSYDGQQPQHF. This chain uses TRBV6-5 with TRBJ1-5; D is perhaps TRBD1 (5 bases). The CDR3 totals 13 residues. CDR1 and CDR2 from the germline V gene are MNHEY and SVGAGI. V was pared by 2 bases and J by 7 bases, with 9 bases between.

This chain connects TRBV6-1 to TRBJ2-1; perhaps D is TRBD1 or TRBD2 (5 bases each). V lost 6 bases to trimming and J lost 9 bases, with 18 bases between them. CDR3 length equals 14 residues. CDR1 and CDR2 from the germline V gene are MNHNS and SASEGT. The CDR3 DNA reads as TGTGCCAGCAGCCTGGGACGGAAACGCGGTGAGCAGTTCTTC. As protein: CASSLGRKRGEQFF.

The table lists this clonotype with many counts. V usage is TRBV12-3 or TRBV12-4 and J usage is TRBJ2-3; TRBD2 matches 12 bases. The CDR3 extends over 17 amino acids. Trimming removed 1 base from V and 7 bases from J; junction bases left unmatched: 9. The CDR3 reads CASSLGLAGGPTNTQYF. CDR3 coding DNA: TGTGCCAGCAGTTTAGGGCTAGCGGGGGGGCCCACGAATACGCAGTATTTT.

This clonotype was detected ten times or more. V and J are TRBV20-1 and TRBJ2-5, with a tentative D call TRBD1 (5 bases). The germline V gene has CDR1 DFQATT and CDR2 SNEGSKA (reference sequence). V was shortened by 6 bases and J by 4 bases, with 15 bases between the two germline ends. CDR3 size: 13 residues. The CDR3 sequence: CSAARIGAETQYF. CDR3 DNA: TGCAGTGCCGCTAGAATAGGGGCAGAGACCCAGTACTTC.

This clonotype was observed many times. This chain connects TRBV5-1 to TRBJ2-3; no reliable D call. Per the germline V gene, CDR1 is SGHRS and CDR2 is YFSETQ. The ends were cut back, 3 bases at V and 3 bases at J, with 14 bases in the middle. The CDR3 is 15 residues long. The CDR3 coding sequence is TGCGCCAGCAGCTCCAGCGACCCTTCGACAGATACGCAGTATTTT. Amino acids: CASSSSDPSTDTQYF. The entire variable domain, with the rest obtained from reference TRBV5-1 and TRBJ2-3, is as follows: KAGVTQTPRYLIKTRGQQVTLSCSPISGHRSVSWYQQTPGQGLQFLFEYFSETQRNKGNFPGRFSGRQFSNSRSEMNVSTLELGDSALYLCASSSSDPSTDTQYFGPGTRLTVL.

This chain connects TRBV6-5 to TRBJ1-3; no firm D call. The ends were cut back, 3 bases at V and 7 bases at J, with 16 bases in the middle. Germline V gene lookup returns CDR1 MNHEY and CDR2 SVGAGI. The CDR3 sequence is 15 residues long. CDR3 region: CASSYAATGWNTIYF. CDR3 in DNA: TGTGCCAGCAGTTATGCAGCTACGGGGTGGAACACCATATATTTT.

Details on this clonotype: The junction shows a germline mismatch at one end, possibly a read error. The genes are TRBV20-1 and TRBJ2-3, with 11 nucleotides matching TRBD2. Per germline, CDR1 DFQATT and CDR2 SNEGSKA (reference sequence). The CDR3 runs to 15 residues. CDR3 sequence: CSAKLIAGGRDMQYF. DNA for the CDR3: TGCAGTGCTAAACTAATAGCGGGGGGGCGGGATATGCAGTATTTT.

This clonotype was detected a few times. V is TRBV6-1 and J is TRBJ2-2, with D possibly matching TRBD1 (5 bases). CDR3 size: 16 residues. CDR1 MNHNS and CDR2 SASEGT come from the germline V gene. V gave up 6 bases and J gave up 1 base, with 15 bases separating them. The DNA for the CDR3 is TGTGCCAGCAGACCCTGGCAGGGAATGAACACCGGGGAGCTGTTTTTT. This translates into CASRPWQGMNTGELFF.

This clonotype was picked up many times. The V gene is TRBV5-6, the J gene TRBJ1-5, with a possible D match to TRBD1 (6 bases). The V gene lost 3 bases and the J gene lost 7 bases, with 11 bases spanning the gap. Germline CDR1 SGHDT, CDR2 YYEEEE. CDR3 length equals 13 residues. CDR3 sequence reads: CASSWGRGQPQHF. The CDR3 nucleotides are TGTGCCAGCAGCTGGGGGCGCGGCCAGCCCCAGCATTTT. Full variable domain (remainder filled in from reference TRBV5-6 and TRBJ1-5): DAGVTQSPTHLIKTRGQQVTLRCSPKSGHDTVSWYQQALGQGPQFIFQYYEEEERQRGNFPDRFSGHQFPNYSSELNVNALLLGDSALYLCASSWGRGQPQHFGDGTRLSIL.

This clonotype was detected only a few times. CDR3 protein: CASSYSGSGGWLGGYTF. The DNA of the CDR3 is TGTGCCAGCAGTTACAGTGGGTCGGGCGGATGGCTTGGTGGCTACACCTTC. The chain carries TRBV6-5 and TRBJ1-2; D is undetermined. The CDR3 has 17 amino acids. From germline, CDR1 is MNHEY and CDR2 SVGAGI. Trimming removed 2 bases at V and 7 bases at J, with 23 bases between.

V usage is TRBV12-3 or TRBV12-4 and J usage is TRBJ2-7; 9 bases map to TRBD2. The CDR3 totals 14 residues. The junction had 6 bases not matched to a gene; V was cut back by 6 bases and J by 3 bases. Written as DNA, the CDR3 is TGTGCCAGCAGAAGAAGCGGGGGGATCTACGAGCAGTACTTC. Protein: CASRRSGGIYEQYF.

In the case of this clonotype: The DNA is left out, because the CDR3 cannot be placed on it with certainty; the CDR3 is given as TCRdb lists it. The rearrangement links TRBV20-1 to TRBJ1-5; the D call of TRBD1 is as the table states it, not checked on the DNA. Ends included, the CDR3 has 15 residues. Germline CDR1 DFQATT, CDR2 SNEGSKA (reference sequence). The CDR3 reads CSARVGPGRVQPQHF.

DNA for the CDR3: TGTGCCAGCAGTGGACGTCGAGGCACAGATACGCAGTATTTT. It specifies CASSGRRGTDTQYF. The chain joins TRBV12-3 or TRBV12-4 to TRBJ2-3, with unresolved D. V was pared by 5 bases and J by 1 base, with 10 bases between. This CDR3 has 14 amino acids.

The chain links TRBV9 to TRBJ2-7; 10 nucleotides match TRBD1. Germline V lookup: CDR1 SGDLS, CDR2 YYNGEE. This CDR3 contains 17 residues. The ends lost 4 bases at V and 1 base at J; junction bases unmatched: 11. CDR3 loop: CASSHKKPGQGSYEQYF. In DNA form, the CDR3 reads TGTGCCAGCAGCCATAAAAAACCGGGACAGGGGTCCTACGAGCAGTACTTC. The variable domain in full, with the rest retrieved from reference TRBV9 and TRBJ2-7, is DSGVTQTPKHLITATGQRVTLRCSPRSGDLSVYWYQQSLDQGLQFLIQYYNGEERAKGNILERFSAQQFPDLHSELNLSSLELGDSALYFCASSHKKPGQGSYEQYFGPGTRLTVT.

This sequence joins TRBV20-1 and TRBJ1-5; no definite D call. Trimming stripped 1 base from V and 2 bases from J, with 9 bases between. The CDR3 is 14 amino acids. Germline CDR1 and CDR2: DFQATT and SNEGSKA (reference sequence). The CDR3 nucleotides are TGCAGTGCTAGAGCGGGTCGCGGCAATCAGCCCCAGCATTTT. Translated, it gives CSARAGRGNQPQHF.

The count of this clonotype is one. V gene TRBV25-1 combines with J gene TRBJ2-2; TRBD2 aligns across 7 bases. J gave up 8 bases and V 6 bases, and 3 bases lay outside the gene matches. The CDR3 length is 12 residues. Germline V lookup: CDR1 MGHDK, CDR2 SYGVNS. The CDR3 loop reads CASRSSGGELFF. The CDR3, as DNA: TGTGCCAGCAGGTCTAGCGGTGGGGAGCTGTTTTTT.

This clonotype was detected ten times or more. V and J are TRBV20-1 and TRBJ2-7, with D perhaps matching TRBD1 (8 bases). From germline, CDR1 is DFQATT and CDR2 SNEGSKA (reference sequence). V dropped 6 bases and J dropped 4 bases, with 25 bases sitting between them. CDR3 length equals 16 residues. CDR3 sequence: CSAPRTGRDARYEQYF. CDR3 coding DNA: TGCAGTGCACCCCGGACAGGGAGGGACGCGAGGTACGAGCAGTACTTC.

The chain links TRBV20-1 to TRBJ1-1, with D perhaps matching TRBD1 (6 bases). CDR3 size: 13 residues. V was cut by 4 bases and J by 0 bases, with 9 bases left in between. Germline V lookup: CDR1 DFQATT, CDR2 SNEGSKA (reference sequence). This chain's CDR3 is CSAMGHLNTEAFF. CDR3 bases: TGCAGTGCTATGGGACACCTGAACACTGAAGCTTTCTTT.

This clonotype has a count of ten or more. The gene calls are TRBV5-6 and TRBJ1-4; D is unresolved. This CDR3 has 12 amino acids. Germline CDR1 reads SGHDT; CDR2 reads YYEEEE. V dropped 2 bases and J dropped 5 bases, with 4 bases sitting between them. The CDR3 reads CASSLPNEKLFF. In DNA, the CDR3 is TGTGCCAGCAGCTTACCGAATGAAAAACTGTTTTTT.

This clonotype was seen ten or more times. This chain connects TRBV20-1 to TRBJ2-3; maybe TRBD2 (5 bases). Trimming took 6 bases from V and 10 from J, leaving 11 bases between them. CDR1 is DFQATT and CDR2 is SNEGSKA in the germline V gene (reference sequence). The CDR3 sequence is 10 residues long. The CDR3 nucleotides read TGCAGTGCCGAAAGGGAGCCGCAGTATTTT. It encodes CSAEREPQYF.

The chain is built from TRBV2 and TRBJ2-1; D uncertain. Between the trimmed V and J ends, which lost 1 base and 8 bases, there was a span of 9 bases. The CDR3 length is 13 residues. The germline V gene encodes CDR1 SNHLY and CDR2 FYNNEI. The DNA for the CDR3 is TGTGCCAGCAGTGAAGACTTAAGCGATGAGCAGTTCTTC. Its protein product is CASSEDLSDEQFF.

This clonotype was counted between two and nine times. The J gene is TRBJ2-7, the V gene TRBV11-2, with TRBD2 identical over 7 bases. Germline V gene lookup returns CDR1 SGHAT and CDR2 FQNNGV. The CDR3 contains 15 residues. V shed 2 bases and J 5 bases; nucleotides not matched to a gene: 9. The CDR3 sequence is CASSLLAGVRDEQYF. The CDR3 DNA follows: TGTGCCAGCAGCTTACTGGCGGGGGTGCGGGACGAGCAGTACTTC. Supplemented by reference TRBV11-2 and TRBJ2-7, the full variable domain reads EAGVAQSPRYKIIEKRQSVAFWCNPISGHATLYWYQQILGQGPKLLIQFQNNGVVDDSQLPKDRFSAERLKGVDSTLKIQPAKLEDSAVYLCASSLLAGVRDEQYFGPGTRLTVT.

This chain connects TRBV4-2 to TRBJ2-3, with a possible D match to TRBD2 (6 bases). CDR1 is LGHNA and CDR2 is YNFKEQ in the germline V gene. CDR3 length: 14 amino acids. V lost 0 bases and J lost 11, with 15 bases in between. CDR3 nucleotides: TGTGCCAGCAGCCAAGAGAGATCGGAGGGGAAGCAGTATTTT. Translating it yields CASSQERSEGKQYF.

V is TRBV12-3 or TRBV12-4 and J is TRBJ2-7, with a weak D call TRBD2 (6 bases). V lost 6 bases, J lost 3 bases, and 15 bases lay in between. This CDR3 has 14 amino acids. The CDR3 here is CASSPGLPNYEQYF. In nucleotides, the CDR3 is TGTGCCAGCAGCCCTGGACTACCCAACTACGAGCAGTACTTC.

This clonotype was found many times. This chain uses TRBV7-8 with TRBJ1-6, with a tentative D call TRBD1 (5 bases). CDR1 is SGHVS, CDR2 FQNEAQ, per germline. V lost 0 bases and J 6 bases, leaving 9 bases between the germline ends. The CDR3 length is 15 residues. CDR3 in amino acids: CASSLAIGGNSPLHF. In DNA, the CDR3 is TGTGCCAGCAGCTTAGCGATTGGGGGTAATTCACCCCTCCACTTT.

The chain carries TRBV2 and TRBJ2-3; D is unresolved. The germline gives CDR1 SNHLY, CDR2 FYNNEI. This CDR3 has 13 residues. The V gene lost 6 bases and the J gene lost 6 bases, with 13 bases spanning the gap. CDR3 in amino acids: CASSSSPVDTQYF. The CDR3 DNA sequence: TGTGCCAGCAGCTCCTCTCCCGTGGATACGCAGTATTTT.

This clonotype was seen at least ten times. J is TRBJ1-1 and V is TRBV15, with D perhaps TRBD1 (5 bases). The CDR3 covers 16 residues. Germline loops: CDR1 LNHNV, CDR2 YYDKDF (reference sequence). The germline V and J ends were trimmed by 0 bases and 0 bases, with 11 bases remaining between them. CDR3 sequence (DNA): TGTGCCACCAGCAGAGATTATGCAGGGTTGAACACTGAAGCTTTCTTT. This codes for CATSRDYAGLNTEAFF.

The table lists this clonotype with many counts. The rearrangement joins TRBV6-1 to TRBJ1-2; D perhaps matches TRBD1 (5 bases). The CDR3 contains 14 residues. The germline V and J ends were trimmed by 8 bases and 0 bases, with 13 bases remaining between them. Germline assignment: CDR1 MNHNS and CDR2 SASEGT. The CDR3: CASLTGAANYGYTF. For the CDR3, the DNA is TGTGCCAGCTTAACCGGGGCAGCTAACTATGGCTACACCTTC.

This clonotype was seen repeatedly, ten times or more. The chain has TRBV5-1 and TRBJ2-3; possible D gene TRBD1, 5 bases. Trimming shortened V by 1 base and J by 4 bases, and 7 bases separated the two germline ends. In germline, CDR1 is SGHRS, CDR2 YFSETQ. CDR3 length: 13 amino acids. The CDR3 region is CASSLRGADTQYF. DNA of the CDR3: TGCGCCAGCAGCTTGAGGGGCGCAGATACGCAGTATTTT.